This paragraph reports one TCR beta chain. This sample stems from a study of blood T cell repertoires in COVID-19. Overall study: T cells, B-cell-depleted T cells, or PBMCs provided the cDNA or gDNA that served as material.

In the original workflow: Estimates of nucleated cell counts were drawn from the amplification of reference gene primers. TCRdb keeps only in-frame clones here, not all; method: immunoSEQ multiplex PCR. V and J calls and clone size are as listed in that table; D and trimming were resolved from the DNA. The data contain 110,000 or so clones, about 83% of them singletons. V was cut by 7 bases and J by 1 base, with 5 bases left in between. Per germline, CDR1 SGHTA and CDR2 FQGTGA. This CDR3 has 13 residues. The chain combines TRBV7-3 with TRBJ2-6; D unresolved. This receptor was obtained from a man between 65 and 85 years old with acute or convalescent COVID-19. Sequenced sample: peripheral blood. This CDR3 is CASTSSGANVLTF. The DNA of the CDR3 is TGTGCCAGCACCTCTTCTGGGGCCAACGTCCTGACTTTC.